This is a list of T cell receptor beta chains from one sample in a study of T cell responses to AZD1222 COVID-19 vaccine. Profiling relied on immunoSEQ multiplex PCR, and the TCRdb table lists in-frame clones only, not all of them. The profile shows about 140,000 clones, 80% to 95% of them singletons. The sequencing here drew on peripheral blood, taken 28 days after the second AZD1222 dose. The origin of the receptors is an adult who received the AZD1222 COVID-19 vaccine. Both conserved end residues are part of each CDR3. D genes are given only for firm matches. Clone size appears in some rows only: once, few, many, or a class for an expanded clone.

V gene	D gene	J gene	clone size	CDR3 DNA	CDR3 protein
TRBV28	-	TRBJ1-2	-	TGTGCCAGCAGTCTCCGGACAGCTAACTATGGCTACACCTTC	CASSLRTANYGYTF
TRBV9	-	TRBJ1-4	-	TGTGCCAGCAGCGTAGCACCCAGGGCGGAGGAAAAACTGTTTTTT	CASSVAPRAEEKLFF
TRBV7-8	TRBD1	TRBJ2-5	-	TGTGCCAGCAGCTGGGACAGGGGATTAGAGACCCAGTACTTC	CASSWDRGLETQYF
TRBV6-2/TRBV6-3	TRBD1	TRBJ1-1	-	TGTGCCAGCAGCCGTGACAGGGGTCGGGCTTTCTTT	CASSRDRGRAFF
TRBV10-3	TRBD1	TRBJ1-2	-	TGTGCCATCAGTGAAGGGGGCGACTATGGCTACACCTTC	CAISEGGDYGYTF
TRBV24-1	-	TRBJ1-5	-	TGTGCCACCAGTGCCGGACAGCACAATCAGCCCCAGCATTTT	CATSAGQHNQPQHF
TRBV23-1	TRBD1	TRBJ1-5	once	TGCGCCAGCAGTGGAGGGGGCGGCAATCAGCCCCAGCATTTT	CASSGGGGNQPQHF
TRBV28	TRBD1	TRBJ2-7	-	TGTACCAGCAGTTCGGGACAGTCCTACGAGCAGTACTTC	CTSSSGQSYEQYF
TRBV19	TRBD1	TRBJ1-1	-	TGTGCCAGTAGTAACCGGGACAGTGACCTGAACACTGAAGCTTTCTTT	CASSNRDSDLNTEAFF
TRBV5-1	TRBD1	TRBJ1-3	-	TGCGCCAGCAGCTTTAACAACTTCCGACGGGACAGCGGAAACACCATATATTTT	CASSFNNFRRDSGNTIYF
TRBV7-2	-	TRBJ1-2	-	TGTGCCAGCAGCACCCCGACAGGATACTATGGCTACACCTTC	CASSTPTGYYGYTF
TRBV3-1/TRBV3-2	TRBD1	TRBJ1-1	-	TGTGCCAGCAGCCCTCCACAGGGGTGGGGAACTGAAGCTTTCTTT	CASSPPQGWGTEAFF
TRBV5-4	-	TRBJ2-5	-	TGTGCCAGCAGCTTGGTAGGGAACCAAGAGACCCAGTACTTC	CASSLVGNQETQYF
TRBV12-3/TRBV12-4	TRBD2	TRBJ2-1	once	TGTGCCAGCAGGGGACTAGGCGTAGTCTTC	CASRGLGVVF
TRBV5-1	TRBD1	TRBJ2-5	-	TGCGCCAGCAGCTTGGGACAGGGGAGAGAGACCCAGTACTTC	CASSLGQGRETQYF
TRBV24-1	TRBD1	TRBJ2-2	-	TGTGCCACCAGTTCAACCGGGACAGGGTTTCCCGGGGAGCTGTTTTTT	CATSSTGTGFPGELFF
TRBV5-6	-	TRBJ1-1	-	TGTGCCAGCAGCTGGGGAGAGAACACTGAAGCTTTCTTT	CASSWGENTEAFF
TRBV9	-	TRBJ2-3	-	TGTGCCAGCAGCGTAGCGCCTAGCAAGGATACGCAGTATTTT	CASSVAPSKDTQYF
TRBV4-2	-	TRBJ2-3	-	TGTGCCAGCAGCCAAGTCGGACAGTTGAGCACAGATACGCAGTATTTT	CASSQVGQLSTDTQYF
TRBV28	TRBD2	TRBJ2-3	-	TGTGCCAGCAGGACGGGGGGGGCGGGAGATACGCAGTATTTT	CASRTGGAGDTQYF
TRBV10-3	-	TRBJ1-1	-	TGTGCCATCAAGGGGGGGGAGCCGCTCGTTGCTTTCTTT	CAIKGGEPLVAFF
TRBV29-1	-	TRBJ1-1	-	TGCAGCGTCAGGACCGACTTAGCTTTCTTT	CSVRTDLAFF
TRBV6-5	TRBD1	TRBJ1-4	-	TGTGCCAGCAGTACCCGGACAGGTGATAATGAAAAACTGTTTTTT	CASSTRTGDNEKLFF
TRBV7-6	-	TRBJ2-7	-	TGTGCCAGCAGCTTAGCGGGGGGAATACTGTACTTC	CASSLAGGILYF
TRBV29-1	TRBD1	TRBJ1-2	-	TGCAGCGGCGCCCGGGACAGGGGGCTAAGTGGCTACACCTTC	CSGARDRGLSGYTF
TRBV20-1	TRBD2	TRBJ2-1	-	TGCAGTGCTAGTTTGCCTAGCGGGAGTAACTCGGATGAGCAGTTCTTC	CSASLPSGSNSDEQFF
TRBV7-9	-	TRBJ2-1	-	TGTGCCAGCAGCCACTCAGAAACCTACAATGAGCAGTTCTTC	CASSHSETYNEQFF
TRBV10-1	-	TRBJ1-1	-	TGCGCCAGCAGGGGGGACGGGAACACTGAAGCTTTCTTT	CASRGDGNTEAFF